What follows describes a single T cell receptor beta chain. Antigen: not known. The data belong to a study of blood T cells in healthy people across ages. Study results and limitations: In older individuals, TCR beta diversity per million T cells was lower, falling roughly linearly with age. Both higher diversity and more naive CD4+ cells marked long-lived donors when set against aged donors. Underestimates were what the diversity estimates from one million T cells were considered to be.

Each donor was a healthy Caucasian individual from Russia, aged roughly 6 to 95. The V and J ends lost 5 bases and 4 bases respectively, with 17 bases between them. Germline CDR1 is MDHEN and CDR2 is SYDVKM. This CDR3 spans 15 amino acids. A sample-barcoded 5' primer and a J-beta primer mix were used in a second PCR of about 7 to 12 cycles. From the 5' RACE reads, TCRdb called clonotypes with MiXCR, one entry per CDR3 protein. Seen here are 700,000 or so distinct CDR3 sequences, 20% to 25% observed once, and the top ten hold roughly 22%. What was sequenced was blood. The chain couples TRBV28 to TRBJ1-2, with D unclear. The clonotype comes from a man aged 65 to 85 in good health. The CDR3: CASSPPTSAGYGYTF. CDR3 bases: TGTGCCAGCAGTCCCCCCACTTCAGCGGGCTATGGCTACACCTTC.